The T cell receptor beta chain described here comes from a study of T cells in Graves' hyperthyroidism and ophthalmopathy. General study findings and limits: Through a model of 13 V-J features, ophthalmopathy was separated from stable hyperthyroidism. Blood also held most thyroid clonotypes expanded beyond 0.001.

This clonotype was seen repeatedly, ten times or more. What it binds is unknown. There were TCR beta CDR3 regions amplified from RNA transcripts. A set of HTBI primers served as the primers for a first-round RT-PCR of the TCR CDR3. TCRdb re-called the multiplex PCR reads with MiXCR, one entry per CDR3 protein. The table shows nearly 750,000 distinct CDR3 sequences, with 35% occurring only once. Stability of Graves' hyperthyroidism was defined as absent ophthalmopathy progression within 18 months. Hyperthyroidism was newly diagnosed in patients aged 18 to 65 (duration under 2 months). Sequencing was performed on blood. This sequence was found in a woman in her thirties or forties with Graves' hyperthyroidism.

CDR3 DNA: TGTGCCAGCAGCCGCGACAGGGAGTCCCCCTACGAGCAGTACTTC. Amino acids: CASSRDRESPYEQYF. The chain recombines TRBV7-9 with TRBJ2-7; TRBD1 aligns across 7 bases. The CDR3 consists of 15 residues. Losses at the gene ends were 5 bases for V and 2 bases for J; bases not matched to a gene: 9. Germline V gene lookup returns CDR1 SEHNR and CDR2 FQNEAQ (reference sequence).